The T cell receptor (beta chain) described here comes from a study of blood T cells in healthy people across ages. The V gene end was trimmed by 1 base and the J gene end by 7 bases; junction bases not matched to a gene: 10. Germline CDR1 is MGHRA and CDR2 is YSYEKL. The CDR3 contains 16 residues. The authors ran a second PCR of roughly 7 to 11 cycles using a sample-barcoded 5' primer and a J-beta primer mix. A tag from a template-switch adaptor with 12 random nucleotides marked each cDNA molecule. TCRdb used MiXCR to reprocess the 5' RACE reads, holding one entry per CDR3 protein. The table includes around 780,000 distinct CDR3 sequences, roughly three fifths detected once. Every donor contributed roughly 10 milliliters of peripheral blood by blood draw.

This chain links TRBV4-1 with TRBJ1-5, with 7 positions matching TRBD1. Specimen: blood. This receptor was identified in a middle-aged man in good health. CDR3 DNA: TGCGCCAGCAGCCAAGCTGAGGGGGCCTTCTCCCAGCCCCAGCATTTT. Translation gives CASSQAEGAFSQPQHF.